This T cell receptor (beta chain) was captured in a study of TET2 disruption in CD19-targeted CAR T cells (dated by TCRdb to the late 2010s). For context, the study as a whole: Sample numbers were set by the original clinical trial design and sample availability, with no additional inclusion criteria. Findings and caveats that apply to the study as a whole: The conclusions about the patient's CAR T cells were based on extensive analysis of only one subject.

The immunoSEQ assay was used to perform TCR beta chain deep sequencing. As for the original processing: Clonotype frequencies were computed using only productive TCR beta rearrangements. TCRdb provides this immuneACCESS table in a form limited to in-frame rearrangements. Some clones are lacking; in checked studies, under half of them reflect an unresolved V gene, and why the rest are absent is not known. The V and J calls and clone size are taken from that table; D and trimming were inferred from the DNA. The table for this sample lists 25,000 to 30,000 clones. The ten largest clones take up more than 1.5% of the sample. For this clone: What antigen it recognizes has not been identified.

In the paper's terms, the treatment or condition label means: autologous CTL019 cells: CD19 CAR with 4-1BB and CD3 zeta domains. TCR zeta and 4-1BB costimulatory signaling domains were built into the CD19 CAR. T cells for CTL019 manufacturing were collected from peripheral blood by means of leukapheresis. The DNeasy Blood and Tissue Kit was used to extract genomic DNA from pre-infusion T cells, peripheral blood, or sorted post-infusion T cells. The sequences come from CD8- CAR+ T cells sorted from cultured blood T cells, collected for CD19 CAR T cell therapy. The cell subset or site label, as the study defines it: CD8-negative CAR-positive T cells from the infusion product. The source is a man in his 70s with chronic lymphocytic leukemia.

The CDR3 DNA, read in part, is TGTGCCAGCTTCCGACAGGGGCCAAACACCGGGGAG. It specifies CASFRQGPNTGE. The whole CDR3 sequence is CASFRQGPNTGELFF. The rearranged segments are TRBV27 and TRBJ2-2; 8 bases in the middle match TRBD1. The CDR3 end lies 3 residues beyond the end of the read and is filled in from the germline J gene. The CDR3 has 15 amino acids, counting the end cysteine and phenylalanine. The CDR3 was read in part: 36 bases, with the frame set at base 1. V ends up 8 bases short and J 2 bases short, with an unmatched junction base count of 7. CDR1 MNHEY and CDR2 SMNVEV were looked up in the germline V gene (reference sequence).